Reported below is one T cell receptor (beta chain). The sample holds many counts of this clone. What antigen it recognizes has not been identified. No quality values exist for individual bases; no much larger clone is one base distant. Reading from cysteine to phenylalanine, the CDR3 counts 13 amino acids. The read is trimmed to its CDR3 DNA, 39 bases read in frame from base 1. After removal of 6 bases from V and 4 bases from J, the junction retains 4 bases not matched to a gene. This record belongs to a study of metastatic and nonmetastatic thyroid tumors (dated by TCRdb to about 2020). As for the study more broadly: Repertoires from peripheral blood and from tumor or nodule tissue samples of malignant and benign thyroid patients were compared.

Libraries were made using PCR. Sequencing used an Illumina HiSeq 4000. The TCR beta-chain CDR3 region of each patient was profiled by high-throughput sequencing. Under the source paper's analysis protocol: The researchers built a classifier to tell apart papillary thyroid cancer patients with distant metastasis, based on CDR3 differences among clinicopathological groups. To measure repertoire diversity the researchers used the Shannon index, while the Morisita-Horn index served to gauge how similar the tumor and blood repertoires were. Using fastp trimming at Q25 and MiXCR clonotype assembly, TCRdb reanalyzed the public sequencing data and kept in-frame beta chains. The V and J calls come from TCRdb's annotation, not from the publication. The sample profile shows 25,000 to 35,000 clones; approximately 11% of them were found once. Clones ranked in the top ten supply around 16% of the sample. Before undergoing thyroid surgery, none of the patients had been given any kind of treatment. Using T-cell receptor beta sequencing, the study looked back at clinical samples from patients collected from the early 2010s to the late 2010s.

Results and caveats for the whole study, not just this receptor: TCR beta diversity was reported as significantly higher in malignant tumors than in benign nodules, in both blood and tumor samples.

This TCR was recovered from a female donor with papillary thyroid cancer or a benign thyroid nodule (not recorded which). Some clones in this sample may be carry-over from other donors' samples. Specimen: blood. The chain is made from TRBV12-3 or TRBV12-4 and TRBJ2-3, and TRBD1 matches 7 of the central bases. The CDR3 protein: CASRPQGADTQYF. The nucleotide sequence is TGTGCCAGCAGGCCCCAGGGGGCAGATACGCAGTATTTT.